What follows is one TCR beta chain and its context. What antigen it recognizes has not been identified. No much larger clone exists at a distance of one base, and base qualities are not known. The hyperthyroidism patients were between 18 and 65 years old and newly diagnosed, with a disease duration of less than 2 months. Any patient with an uncontrolled infection, another autoimmune disease, pregnancy or lactation was excluded. Diagnoses were based on clinical symptoms, serum thyroxine and TRAb, thyroid ultrasound and orbital computed tomography. Blood from progressor patients was drawn when they were first diagnosed with hyperthyroidism, before any ophthalmopathy symptoms appeared. PBMCs were separated from approximately 10 ml of fresh peripheral blood using Ficoll-Paque density gradient centrifugation. Progressor patients were first diagnosed with Graves' hyperthyroidism and then developed ophthalmopathy during follow-up. Trizol reagent was used to extract total RNA, and RNA quality was then checked on an Agilent 2100 Bioanalyzer.

This sample was taken from a study of T cells in Graves' hyperthyroidism and ophthalmopathy (dated by TCRdb to the late 2010s). In the study overall: Peripheral blood samples were taken at initial diagnosis, before any treatment was given. TCR V-J signatures able to tell the groups apart were searched for in a discovery cohort of 95 to 100 patients, of whom 43 had Graves' ophthalmopathy and about 60 had stable Graves' hyperthyroidism. Whether ophthalmopathy could be predicted prospectively was tested in an independent validation cohort made up of under 20 hyperthyroidism patients plus 17 patients who later progressed to ophthalmopathy. The 75 to 100 discovery patients were randomly split 7:3 into training and test sets. In addition, the study compared T-cell repertoires in thyroid tissue and in blood from several Graves' hyperthyroidism patients. After blood sampling, hyperthyroidism patients were treated with methimazole at a starting dose of 30 mg daily, and ophthalmopathy patients were treated with high-dose intravenous methylprednisolone. The paper reports TCR Vbeta CDR3 sequencing of about 140 peripheral blood samples: under 45 ophthalmopathy, around 80 hyperthyroidism and approximately 17 progressor patients.

Summary of the overall study and its limitations: A 13 V-J signature model separated ophthalmopathy from stable hyperthyroidism, with around 88% sensitivity and roughly 82% specificity in cross-validation and 80%/75% in testing. Most expanded thyroid clonotypes (frequency above 0.001) were also found in blood, which suggests that blood repertoires may mirror thyroid immune responses. In validation, the model predicted progression to ophthalmopathy with about 71% sensitivity and over 72% specificity, a median of about six months before onset. Sample size was not statistically predetermined, and blinding of investigators to group allocation was not performed.

The germline V and J ends show losses of 6 bases and 4 bases respectively, and no gene match explains 6 bases of the junction. CDR1 DFQATT and CDR2 SNEGSKA were looked up in the germline V gene (reference sequence). The CDR3 goes from the cysteine to the phenylalanine over 12 residues. The kept DNA is CDR3 alone, 36 bases in frame from the first base. Amplification of TCR beta CDR3 regions was carried out from RNA transcripts. The TCR CDR3 was subjected to a first round of RT-PCR using the HTBI primer set and the Qiagen OneStep RT-PCR kit. Libraries were constructed in a second round of multiplex PCR, after which size selection and purification were performed. Sequencing of the libraries was done on an Illumina HiSeq2000 using paired-end 100 bp reads. As for how the authors treated the data: SOAPnuke was used to process the raw data, throwing out any read that contained adapters or uncalled bases, had a mean Phred below 15, or lacked an exact constant-primer or identifier match. COPE v1.2.5 was used to merge high-quality paired reads, and clonotypes were defined as unique nucleotide sequences. MiTCR v1.1 was used to align clonotypes to the IMGT TRBV, TRBD and TRBJ reference segments. The analysis included only V-J combinations with a frequency above 0.0001, which together covered around 99% of the repertoires. A TCS score was defined as the ratio of F50 (clonal expansion) to E x V (chaos), with BLOSUM62-based TCRdist applied between CDR3 peptides within each V-J. Welch's t-statistics and random forest reduced 500 to 650 V-J features to roughly 13, which were used in a naive Bayes classifier (R e1071). TCRdb reprocessing: public reads trimmed at Q25 with fastp, clones called with MiXCR, in-frame beta chains kept. Merged by CDR3 protein, the rows form single entries marked with the most common genes and DNA. Here the V and J calls rest on TCRdb's processing, not on the authors' analysis. Recorded for this sample are almost 600,000 distinct CDR3 sequences; around 14% of them occurred a single time. The ten most abundant clones make up under 7% of the sample.

The receptor comes from a woman aged 25 to 39 with Graves' hyperthyroidism that later progressed to Graves' ophthalmopathy. The sample taken for sequencing was blood. The chain is made from TRBV20-1 and TRBJ2-7; 7 bases in the middle match TRBD1. DNA sequence: TGCAGTGCCCAGACAGGGCCTTACGAGCAGTACTTC. Translation gives CSAQTGPYEQYF.